This TCR beta chain was identified during a study of T-cell reconstitution after alpha-beta-depleted transplantation in children. With 2 bases clipped from V and 5 bases from J, the junction kept 8 bases outside the gene matches. This CDR3 has 15 residues. The TCRbeta library was prepared with unique molecular identifiers. TCRdb processed the PCR reads anew with MiXCR; each CDR3 protein has one entry. The top ten hold under 1.2% of the sample, which has about 640,000 distinct CDR3 sequences, approximately 16% seen once. This specimen was PBMCs from the stem cell graft donor, taken from the stem cell graft. This rearrangement joins TRBV12-3 or TRBV12-4 to TRBJ1-2; TRBD1 agrees at 7 bases. The source is a human donor who donated a stem cell graft to a child with acute myeloid leukemia. The DNA of the CDR3 is TGTGCCAGCAGTTTAATGGAGGGGGCGAGGTATGGCTACACCTTC. Translating gives CASSLMEGARYGYTF.